The source of this T cell receptor (beta chain) is a study of T-cell reconstitution after alpha-beta-depleted transplantation in children (dated by TCRdb to 2015 to 2016). About the investigation overall: The study quantitatively tracked T-cell immune reconstitution after TCRalphabeta/CD19-depleted allogeneic hematopoietic cell transplantation in children using TCR repertoire profiling. What the research found in general, with its limitations: In some patients, high TCRbeta diversity at day 60 was attributed to recipient T cells and intrathymic progenitors that had survived conditioning. Over the following months the frequencies of hyperexpanded clones went down, and after one year T-cell counts and TCRbeta diversity were mostly credited to newly produced T cells. The apparently early recovery of alphabetaT-cell counts about two months after transplant reportedly depended on only several hundred rapidly expanded clones that came from non-depleted graft cells.

Library preparation was by PCR. Sequencing was performed on an Illumina HiSeq 2500. TCR libraries were prepared with molecular barcoding, using unique molecular identifiers to normalize TCRbeta repertoire quantification. TCRdb itself trimmed the public reads at Q25 with fastp, ran MiXCR and retained productive beta chains. For every CDR3 protein sequence, its rows merge into one entry that carries the most common genes and DNA. Here the sample has around 120,000 distinct CDR3 sequences; about 23% occur a single time. Approximately 10% of the sample is held by the ten biggest clonotypes. The germline V gene (reference sequence) provides CDR1 GTSNPN and CDR2 SVGIG. The CDR3 comprises 13 residues, both ends counted. Concerning this clonotype itself: Its antigen remains unidentified. A read error may explain this, as a much larger clone is one base away. This is likely a read error, given that the CDR3 carries no conserved phenylalanine or tryptophan at its end. Because the CDR3's place on the DNA is in doubt, the DNA is left out and the CDR3 is given as listed by TCRdb.

The sample's treatment or condition label is to be understood as: allogeneic hematopoietic cell transplantation with graft depleted of TCRalphabeta T cells and CD19 B cells. The transplant recipients were children given TCRalphabeta/CD19-depleted allogeneic hematopoietic cell grafts. The sequence was collected from a male patient aged 2 to 9 who had a stem cell transplant for chronic granulomatous disease, so the T cells may come from the graft donor. Sequencing used PBMCs, mostly from graft donor cells, obtained 180 days after TCRalphabeta/CD19-depleted stem cell transplant. Recombination joined TRBV30 with TRBJ2-1; the table's TRBD2 call for D was not verified on the DNA. The CDR3 protein is CAWSACFSGLARV.